The 5 T cell receptor beta chains reported below all come from one sample, sequenced in a study of shared clonotypes between healthy human individuals. Sequencing was performed with immunoSEQ multiplex PCR; in TCRdb, only in-frame clones are kept and a portion is missing. The sample gives over a million clones, around 97% of which show up once; roughly 1.2% is in the top ten. Input material: naive CD4+ T cells sorted from blood. Subset in this sample: CD45RA+ positively selected. The receptors come from a man younger than 40 in good health.

This clone appeared once. This chain uses TRBV7-9 with TRBJ2-1; 8 bases match TRBD2. This CDR3 comprises 15 residues. The V segment lost 1 base and the J segment 5 bases; nucleotides outside the gene matches: 4. Germline CDR1 and CDR2: SEHNR and FQNEAQ (reference sequence). This CDR3 is CASSLGLAGNNEQFF. The CDR3 DNA follows: TGTGCCAGCAGCTTAGGGTTAGCGGGGAACAATGAGCAGTTCTTC.

The chain combines TRBV27 with TRBJ1-1; D is unresolved. V lost 6 bases, J lost 1 base, and 9 bases lay in between. The CDR3 length is 13 residues. Per the germline V gene, CDR1 is MNHEY and CDR2 is SMNVEV (reference sequence). The CDR3 nucleotides read TGTGCCAGCAGGAGAGGATCGAACACTGAAGCTTTCTTT. Translated: CASRRGSNTEAFF.

The chain has TRBV10-3 and TRBJ1-5; 7 bases match TRBD1. The CDR3 is made up of 15 amino acids. Germline CDR1 is ENHRY and CDR2 is SYGVKD. Trimming at V came to 2 bases and at J to 4 bases, leaving 5 bases not matched to a gene. CDR3 region: CAISENRGVNQPQHF. In DNA form, the CDR3 reads TGTGCCATCAGTGAGAACAGGGGTGTAAATCAGCCCCAGCATTTT.

This chain joins TRBV18 and TRBJ2-5, with TRBD2 matching 11 bases. Germline V gene lookup returns CDR1 KGHSH and CDR2 LQKENI. This CDR3 region has 16 residues. The V segment lost 3 bases and the J segment 5 bases; nucleotides outside the gene matches: 8. The CDR3 bases are TGTGCCAGCTCACCCCAAAGGACTAGCGGGTTTGAGACCCAGTACTTC. Encoded protein: CASSPQRTSGFETQYF.

The V gene is TRBV29-1, the J gene TRBJ1-2, with a possible D match to TRBD1 (6 bases). CDR1 is SQVTM, CDR2 ANQGSEA, per germline. Trimming stripped 3 bases from V and 7 bases from J, with 15 bases between. CDR3 length: 13 amino acids. CDR3 residues: CSVDKDSLLGYTF. The CDR3 nucleotides are TGCAGCGTTGATAAGGACAGCCTCCTTGGCTACACCTTC. Full variable domain (rest looked up from reference TRBV29-1 and TRBJ1-2): SAVISQKPSRDICQRGTSLTIQCQVDSQVTMMFWYRQQPGQSLTLIATANQGSEATYESGFVIDKFPISRPNLTFSTLTVSNMSPEDSSIYLCSVDKDSLLGYTFGSGTRLTVV.